This TCR beta chain derives from a study of technical replicates of blood from a few donors. This clone was counted a single time. V lost 5 bases, J lost 3 bases, and 2 bases stayed unmatched. CDR3 length: 12 amino acids. The germline V gene encodes CDR1 SQVTM and CDR2 ANQGSEA. Measured with immunoSEQ multiplex PCR; TCRdb has only the in-frame clones, and not every one. The sample shows around 72,000 clones, approximately 93% of them seen only once. This sequence originates from a human donor in good health. Some clones in this sample may be carry-over from other donors' samples. The chain uses TRBV29-1 and TRBJ1-1; 8 nucleotides agree with TRBD1. Sequencing was carried out using PBMCs. CDR3 protein: CSVRTGHTEAFF. CDR3 DNA sequence: TGCAGCGTTAGGACAGGGCACACTGAAGCTTTCTTT.